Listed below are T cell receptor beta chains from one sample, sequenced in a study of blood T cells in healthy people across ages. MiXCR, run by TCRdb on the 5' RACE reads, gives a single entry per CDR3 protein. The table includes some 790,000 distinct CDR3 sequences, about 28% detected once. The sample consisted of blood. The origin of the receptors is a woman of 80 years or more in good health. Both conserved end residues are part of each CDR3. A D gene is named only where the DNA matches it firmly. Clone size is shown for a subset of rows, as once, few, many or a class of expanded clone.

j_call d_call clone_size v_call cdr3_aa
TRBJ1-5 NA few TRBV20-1 CSASVRRSGNQPQHF
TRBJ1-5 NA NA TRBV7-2 CASSHGGRQDQPQHF
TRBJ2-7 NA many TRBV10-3 CAISAGLQAAYEQYF
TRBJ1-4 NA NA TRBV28 CASGQPGATNEKLFF
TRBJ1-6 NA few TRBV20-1 CSARIHSRSSPLHF
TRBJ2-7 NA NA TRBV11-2 CASSSYQGKTYEQYF
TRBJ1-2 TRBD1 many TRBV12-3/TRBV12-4 CASSLPGQGHGYTF
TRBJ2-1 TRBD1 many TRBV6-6 CASSRLDRVGNEQFF
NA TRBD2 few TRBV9 CASSVGTSGGHRGSYNEQYF
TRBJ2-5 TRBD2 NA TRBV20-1 CSAREGRGGPETQYF
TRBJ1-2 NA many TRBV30 CAWSMTLVPYGYTF
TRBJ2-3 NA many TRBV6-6 CASRRTSYTDTQYF
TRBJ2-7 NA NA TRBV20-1 CSPRDRDSYEQYF
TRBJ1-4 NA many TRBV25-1 CASSVVGGNEKLFF
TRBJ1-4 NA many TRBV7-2 CASRRGAGVDEKLFF
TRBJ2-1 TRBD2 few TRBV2 CASTVAGGLNEQFF
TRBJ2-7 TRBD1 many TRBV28 CASTLGQSSYEQYF
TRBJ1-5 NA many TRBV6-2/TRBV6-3 CASSYDQFRGNQPQHF
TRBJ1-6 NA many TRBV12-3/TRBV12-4 CASRGTGNSPLHF
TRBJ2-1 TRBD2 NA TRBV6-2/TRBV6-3 CASSYYAGGLGNEQFF
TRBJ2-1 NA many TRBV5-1 CASSSKNNEQFF
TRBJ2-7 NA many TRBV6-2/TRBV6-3 CASLFGEGTEQYF
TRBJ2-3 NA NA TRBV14 CASSNLQGRSTDTQYF
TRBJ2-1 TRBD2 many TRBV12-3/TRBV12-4 CASNRNSGGNEQFF
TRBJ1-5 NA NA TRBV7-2 CASSFLNNQPQHF
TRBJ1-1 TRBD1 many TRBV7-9 CASSSGGPNTEAFF
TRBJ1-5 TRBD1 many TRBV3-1 CASSQAGQGNQPQHF
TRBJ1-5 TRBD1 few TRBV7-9 CASSIAGTGHSNQPQHF
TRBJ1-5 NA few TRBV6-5 CASRQQGGLNQPQHF
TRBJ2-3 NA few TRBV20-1 CSARDVLEFATDTQYF
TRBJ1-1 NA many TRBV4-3 CASSQYTGKGTEAFF
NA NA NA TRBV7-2 CASSPTRGHRETQYF
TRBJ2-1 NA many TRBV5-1 CASSILPPGQMNEQFF
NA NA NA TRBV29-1 CSVALLGQETQYF
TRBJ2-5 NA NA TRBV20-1 CSAGGQENIQETQYF
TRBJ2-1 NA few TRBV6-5 CASSYSANSYNAQFF
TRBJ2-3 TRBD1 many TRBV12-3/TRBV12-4 CASRQGSHTDTQYF
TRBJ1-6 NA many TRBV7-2 CASSTRASELDPLHF
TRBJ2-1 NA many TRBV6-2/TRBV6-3 CASKGRGRGYNEQFF
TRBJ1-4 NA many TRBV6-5 CASSYSTGNEKLFF
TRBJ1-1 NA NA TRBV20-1 CSARDGAKRNTEAFF
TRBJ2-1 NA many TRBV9 CASSVSLPGNEQFF
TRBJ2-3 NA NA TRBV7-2 CVSSSSTDTQYF